These T cell receptor beta chains were read from a single sample in a study of T-cell reconstitution after alpha-beta-depleted transplantation in children. TCRdb processed the PCR reads anew with MiXCR; each CDR3 protein has one entry. This table holds approximately 640,000 distinct CDR3 sequences, roughly 15% found once. The sequenced sample was PBMCs from the stem cell graft donor, obtained from the stem cell graft. The receptor set was obtained from a human donor who donated a stem cell graft to a child with acute myeloid leukemia. Each CDR3 is given with its conserved first and last residue. The D gene is left open where the match is weak. Where a row states a size, it is once, few, many or the class of an expanded clone; other rows omit it.

J gene | V gene | clone size | D gene | CDR3 protein | CDR3 DNA
TRBJ2-5 | TRBV29-1 | many | TRBD1 | CSDRGAGVETQYF | TGCAGCGACAGGGGAGCAGGTGTAGAGACCCAGTACTTC
TRBJ1-4 | TRBV7-2 | few | TRBD1 | CASSLPGTGIREKLFF | TGTGCCAGCAGCTTACCAGGGACAGGGATTCGGGAGAAACTGTTTTTT
TRBJ2-7 | TRBV20-1 | many | NA | CSARRGGAYEQYF | TGCAGTGCTAGGAGGGGGGGCGCGTACGAGCAGTACTTC
TRBJ2-1 | TRBV28 | many | NA | CASRIPGAYNEQFF | TGTGCCAGCAGGATCCCAGGCGCCTACAATGAGCAGTTCTTC
TRBJ2-3 | TRBV5-1 | few | TRBD2 | CASSLEGRGTTDTQYF | TGCGCCAGCAGCTTGGAAGGGCGGGGGACCACAGATACGCAGTATTTT
TRBJ2-1 | TRBV7-8 | few | NA | CASSLARTEQFF | TGTGCCAGCAGCTTAGCTAGAACTGAGCAGTTCTTC
TRBJ2-7 | TRBV30 | NA | NA | CAWAGFSYEQYF | TGTGCCTGGGCCGGGTTTTCCTACGAGCAGTACTTC
TRBJ2-4 | TRBV6-2/TRBV6-3 | once | TRBD1 | CASSSRDRAIYIQYF | TGTGCCAGCAGTTCCCGGGACAGGGCTATATACATTCAGTACTTC
TRBJ1-1 | TRBV7-2 | NA | NA | CASSLRVSAAFF | TGTGCCAGCAGCTTAAGGGTGAGTGCGGCTTTCTTT
TRBJ2-2 | TRBV7-6 | many | NA | CASSLESDYTGELFF | TGTGCCAGCAGCTTAGAGTCGGACTACACCGGGGAGCTGTTTTTT
TRBJ2-3 | TRBV12-3/TRBV12-4 | NA | NA | CASIPGTSLVTDTQYF | TGTGCCAGCATTCCTGGGACATCCTTGGTTACAGATACGCAGTATTTT
TRBJ1-1 | TRBV7-2 | few | NA | CASILGEINTEAFF | TGTGCCAGCATCTTGGGGGAGATTAACACTGAAGCTTTCTTT
TRBJ2-1 | TRBV9 | NA | NA | CASSVPQALTYNEQFF | TGTGCCAGCAGCGTCCCACAGGCACTTACCTACAATGAGCAGTTCTTC
TRBJ1-5 | TRBV24-1 | many | NA | CATSEAGLREPQHF | TGTGCCACCAGTGAGGCAGGGTTAAGGGAGCCCCAGCATTTT
TRBJ2-7 | TRBV29-1 | many | NA | CSVEGGGYEQYF | TGCAGCGTTGAAGGAGGAGGCTACGAGCAGTACTTC
TRBJ2-5 | TRBV24-1 | NA | NA | CATSKSGLRETQYF | TGTGCCACCTCTAAGTCAGGGCTTCGGGAGACCCAGTACTTC
TRBJ2-1 | TRBV20-1 | many | TRBD2 | CSAIGSGGPSSYNEQFF | TGCAGTGCTATAGGTAGCGGGGGGCCGAGCTCCTACAATGAGCAGTTCTTC
TRBJ2-7 | TRBV29-1 | many | NA | CSVFAGQGSLDEQYF | TGCAGCGTTTTCGCGGGTCAGGGCTCTTTGGACGAGCAGTACTTC
TRBJ2-1 | TRBV27 | few | NA | CASMRQEDNEQFF | TGTGCCAGCATGAGACAGGAGGATAATGAGCAGTTCTTC
TRBJ1-2 | TRBV20-1 | many | TRBD1 | CSARRTGPNYGYTF | TGCAGTGCCCGAAGGACAGGACCTAACTATGGCTACACCTTC
TRBJ1-1 | TRBV18 | NA | NA | CASSPVTTYTEAFF | TGTGCCAGCTCACCAGTGACAACTTACACTGAAGCTTTCTTT
TRBJ1-5 | TRBV7-2 | many | NA | CASSRGGSSQPQHF | TGTGCCAGCAGCAGGGGGGGTAGCAGTCAGCCCCAGCATTTT
TRBJ2-1 | TRBV5-1 | few | TRBD1 | CASSLGPGQGNLRGEQFF | TGCGCCAGCAGCTTGGGACCGGGACAGGGGAATTTAAGGGGGGAGCAGTTCTTC
TRBJ2-3 | TRBV7-2 | many | TRBD2 | CASSPQRGSTDTQYF | TGTGCCAGCAGCCCTCAGCGGGGGAGCACAGATACGCAGTATTTT
TRBJ2-5 | TRBV7-9 | NA | NA | CAAEGSSRETQYF | TGTGCCGCTGAAGGGAGTTCCCGGGAGACCCAGTACTTC
TRBJ2-5 | TRBV29-1 | many | NA | CSVEDRTETQYF | TGCAGCGTTGAAGACCGGACAGAGACCCAGTACTTC
TRBJ2-3 | TRBV7-3 | NA | TRBD2 | CASSLNAGGTDTQYF | TGTGCCAGCAGCTTAAATGCGGGGGGCACAGATACGCAGTATTTT
TRBJ2-4 | TRBV7-8 | few | NA | CASSQGGAKNIQYF | TGTGCCAGCAGCCAAGGGGGAGCCAAAAACATTCAGTACTTC
TRBJ2-1 | TRBV12-3/TRBV12-4 | once | TRBD2 | CASSFPTGHGTSGGNEQFF | TGTGCCAGCAGTTTCCCGACAGGCCACGGGACTAGCGGGGGCAATGAGCAGTTCTTC
TRBJ2-3 | TRBV5-1 | few | TRBD1 | CASSLRGLEGTDTQYF | TGCGCCAGCAGCCTCAGGGGGCTCGAAGGCACAGATACGCAGTATTTT
TRBJ1-6 | TRBV7-9 | few | NA | CASTQGGNSPLHF | TGTGCCAGCACCCAGGGCGGTAATTCACCCCTCCACTTT
TRBJ2-3 | TRBV24-1 | NA | TRBD1 | CATSDLGTGIFTDTQYF | TGTGCCACCAGTGATTTGGGGACAGGGATTTTCACAGATACGCAGTATTTT
TRBJ2-1 | TRBV15 | many | NA | CATSRGGFNEQFF | TGTGCCACCAGCAGAGGGGGCTTCAATGAGCAGTTCTTC
TRBJ1-1 | TRBV20-1 | many | NA | CSASNRVNTEAFF | TGCAGTGCTAGCAACAGGGTGAACACTGAAGCTTTCTTT
TRBJ1-2 | TRBV20-1 | many | TRBD1 | CSASDRDYGYTF | TGCAGTGCTTCAGACAGGGACTATGGCTACACCTTC
TRBJ1-1 | TRBV20-1 | NA | NA | CSAIEQGRNTEAFF | TGCAGTGCTATTGAGCAGGGACGGAACACTGAAGCTTTCTTT
TRBJ1-1 | TRBV7-9 | NA | NA | CASSYPSRGPNTEAFF | TGTGCCAGCAGCTACCCGTCCCGAGGGCCAAACACTGAAGCTTTCTTT
TRBJ2-2 | TRBV18 | NA | NA | CASSPPVREVTGELFF | TGTGCCAGCTCACCACCGGTCAGGGAAGTCACCGGGGAGCTGTTTTTT
TRBJ1-5 | TRBV25-1 | NA | NA | CASSELADNQPQHF | TGTGCCAGCAGTGAATTGGCAGACAATCAGCCCCAGCATTTT
TRBJ1-2 | TRBV7-2 | NA | NA | CASSLQSGTPRDTF | TGTGCCAGCAGCTTACAGTCCGGGACCCCAAGAGACACCTTC
TRBJ1-4 | TRBV29-1 | many | NA | CSVRTATNEKLFF | TGCAGCGTCCGCACCGCAACTAATGAAAAACTGTTTTTT
TRBJ1-6 | TRBV20-1 | few | NA | CSASPGASRDNSPLHF | TGCAGTGCTAGCCCAGGGGCCTCCAGGGATAATTCACCCCTCCACTTT
TRBJ2-1 | TRBV30 | many | NA | CAWSVRLELNEQFF | TGTGCCTGGAGTGTACGGTTAGAGCTCAATGAGCAGTTCTTC
TRBJ2-6 | TRBV29-1 | many | NA | CSVEQFVGSGANVLTF | TGCAGCGTTGAGCAATTTGTGGGCTCTGGGGCCAACGTCCTGACTTTC
TRBJ2-1 | TRBV20-1 | many | TRBD2 | CSASRGGPYNEQFF | TGCAGTGCCTCCCGGGGGGGGCCTTACAATGAGCAGTTCTTC
TRBJ2-6 | TRBV11-2 | NA | NA | CASSPRGRGANVLTF | TGTGCCAGCAGCCCAAGGGGGAGGGGGGCCAACGTCCTGACTTTC
TRBJ1-2 | TRBV12-3/TRBV12-4 | many | NA | CASSPQDYGYTF | TGTGCCAGCAGTCCTCAAGACTATGGCTACACCTTC